These 2 T cell receptor beta chains originate from one sample sequenced in a study of cytotoxic CD8 clonotypes in ibrutinib-treated CLL (dated by TCRdb to 2020 to 2023). The library was prepared using the immunoSEQ multiplex PCR assay. Entries here come from immuneACCESS through TCRdb and include only in-frame sequences with V and J called. Some clones fail to appear in such tables; in the studies checked, an unresolved V gene covers under half of the shortfall, and the cause of the remainder is unknown. The sample contains 250,000 or so clones, roughly 70% of them found a single time. Of the sample, approximately 15% falls within the top ten clones. Per the publication, the time point label means: approximately 25 months on ibrutinib. The input for sequencing was PBMCs, taken after 24 months of ibrutinib treatment. All receptors come from a human donor with chronic lymphocytic leukemia.

This chain links TRBV29-1 with TRBJ1-2; TRBD1 is a possible D gene (6 bases). V lost 4 bases to trimming and J lost 7 bases, with 13 bases between them. This CDR3 has 12 amino acids. Germline V CDR1 and CDR2: SQVTM, ANQGSEA. In nucleotides, the CDR3 is TGCAGCGTTGTAGTAGGGGGAGGTGGCTACACCTTC. Its protein is CSVVVGGGGYTF.

The chain recombines TRBV19 with TRBJ1-3; 7 bases match TRBD1. Germline assignment: CDR1 LNHDA and CDR2 SQIVND (reference sequence). The CDR3 runs 15 residues. V was pared by 6 bases and J by 4 bases, with 9 bases of the junction left unmatched. The CDR3 protein is CASSNDRDGGNTIYF. The CDR3 coding sequence is TGTGCCAGTAGCAACGACAGGGATGGAGGAAACACCATATATTTT.